What follows are 2 T cell receptor beta chains derived from one specimen sequenced in a study of cytomegalovirus exposure and HLA in healthy donors. The study ran its PCR with 60 Vbeta and 13 Jbeta primers. Measured with immunoSEQ multiplex PCR; TCRdb has only the in-frame clones, and not every one. The sample holds 130,000 or so clones, about four fifths seen once. The sequenced material came from PBMCs. These TCRs come from a male donor in good health and CMV-seronegative.

The chain joins TRBV7-9 to TRBJ2-7, with 7 bases fitting TRBD1. This CDR3 is 12 amino acids long. Trimming at V came to 8 bases and at J to 3 bases, leaving 4 bases not matched to a gene. Germline-derived CDR1 and CDR2 are SEHNR and FQNEAQ (reference sequence). CDR3 sequence: CASGYRGYEQYF. CDR3 DNA: TGTGCCAGCGGGTACAGGGGCTACGAGCAGTACTTC.

This clone has a handful of counts. J is TRBJ2-3 and V is TRBV7-8; TRBD2 might be the D (7 bases). V was clipped by 5 bases and J by 1 base, with 16 bases between them. The CDR3 sequence is 16 residues long. CDR1 is SGHVS and CDR2 is FQNEAQ in the germline V gene. The CDR3 coding sequence is TGTGCCAGCAGCCCTCAACTGGGGGGGCGCACAGATACGCAGTATTTT. Translating it yields CASSPQLGGRTDTQYF.